What follows are 10 T cell receptor beta chains derived from one specimen sequenced in a study of blood T cell repertoires in COVID-19. The method was immunoSEQ multiplex PCR; TCRdb's version includes in-frame clones alone and lacks a portion of them. The sample holds around 200,000 clones; around 88% are singletons and the top ten take approximately 2.9%. The sample was peripheral blood. The receptors derive from a man between 45 and 60 years old with active or convalescent COVID-19.

The V gene is TRBV5-1, the J gene TRBJ2-7; 7 nucleotides align to TRBD1. V lost 4 bases and J lost 2; bases outside the gene matches: 6. The CDR3 is 14 amino acids. The germline V gene encodes CDR1 SGHRS and CDR2 YFSETQ. CDR3 DNA: TGCGCCAGCAGCCTCCCGACAGGGCCCTACGAGCAGTACTTC. Translation gives CASSLPTGPYEQYF.

This clone occurred a few times. The rearrangement uses TRBV10-3 and TRBJ1-1; TRBD1 matches 10 bases. CDR3 length: 12 amino acids. V was clipped by 10 bases and J by 5 bases; unmatched bases: 4. Per germline, CDR1 ENHRY and CDR2 SYGVKD. This CDR3 reads CATEDRGTEAFF. CDR3 in DNA: TGTGCCACCGAGGACAGGGGGACTGAAGCTTTCTTT.

This clone was observed a few times. The V call is TRBV27, the J call TRBJ2-7; TRBD1 aligns across 9 bases. The length of the CDR3 is 17 residues. CDR1 and CDR2 from the germline V gene are MNHEY and SMNVEV (reference sequence). V was clipped by 3 bases and J by 2 bases; unmatched bases: 11. This CDR3 is CASSFVLTGTGPYEQYF. The CDR3 DNA follows: TGTGCCAGCAGTTTCGTATTAACCGGGACAGGGCCCTACGAGCAGTACTTC.

The rearrangement links TRBV12-3 or TRBV12-4 to TRBJ1-2; D is ambiguous. V shed 3 bases and J shed 4 bases, with 9 bases lying between them. This CDR3 has 13 amino acids. The CDR3 sequence is CASSFSGSYGYTF. Written as DNA, the CDR3 is TGTGCCAGCAGTTTTTCAGGTTCCTATGGCTACACCTTC.

This clone was recorded a few times. This sequence joins TRBV6-4 and TRBJ2-6; D gene ambiguous. From germline, CDR1 is MRHNA and CDR2 SNTAGT. The CDR3 contains 15 residues. V lost 4 bases to trimming and J lost 0 bases, with 7 bases between them. In DNA form, the CDR3 reads TGTGCCAGCAGTGGCACAGCCTCTGGGGCCAACGTCCTGACTTTC. This codes for CASSGTASGANVLTF.

The J gene is TRBJ2-2, the V gene TRBV9, with a tentative D call TRBD2 (5 bases). Looked up from germline, CDR1 is SGDLS and CDR2 is YYNGEE. The CDR3 covers 14 residues. The V and J ends lost 5 bases and 1 base respectively, with 9 bases between them. CDR3 nucleotides: TGTGCCAGCAGTCGACGGGAGAACACCGGGGAGCTGTTTTTT. Translated: CASSRRENTGELFF.

This clone has a handful of counts. CDR3 in amino acids: CATSDSAPRDTQYF. The DNA for the CDR3 is TGTGCCACCAGTGATTCAGCCCCTAGAGATACGCAGTATTTT. The chain employs TRBV24-1 and TRBJ2-3; no reliable D call. V lost 2 bases and J lost 5, with 10 bases in between. The V gene's germline CDR1 is KGHDR and CDR2 SFDVKD. This CDR3 contains 14 residues.

This chain connects TRBV5-1 to TRBJ2-7; 9 positions match TRBD1. V was clipped by 5 bases and J by 2 bases; unmatched bases: 5. This CDR3 spans 14 amino acids. The germline gives CDR1 SGHRS, CDR2 YFSETQ. The CDR3 nucleotides are TGCGCCAGCAGAACCGGGACAGGGCCCTACGAGCAGTACTTC. This translates into CASRTGTGPYEQYF.

The chain combines TRBV28 with TRBJ1-2; 10 bases are shared with TRBD1. Germline V gives CDR1 MDHEN, CDR2 SYDVKM. V lost 4 bases to trimming and J lost 4 bases; unmatched junction nucleotides: 9. The CDR3 runs to 16 residues. CDR3 sequence reads: CASSSPGQGSPYGYTF. The CDR3 coding sequence is TGTGCCAGCAGTTCCCCGGGACAGGGGAGTCCCTATGGCTACACCTTC.

The V and J genes are TRBV7-3 and TRBJ1-1, with a weak D call TRBD1 (5 bases). In germline, CDR1 is SGHTA, CDR2 FQGTGA. With 2 bases removed from V and 0 bases from J, the gap between germline ends came to 13 bases. The CDR3 consists of 16 residues. Here the CDR3 reads CASSLDSRILNTEAFF. The CDR3 region has the DNA TGTGCCAGCAGCTTAGACAGTCGGATTCTGAACACTGAAGCTTTCTTT.